This T cell receptor beta chain was identified during a study of T cells after yellow fever vaccination. A 5'RACE template-switching step, the method used to make TCR cDNA, added a universal primer site and UMIs. TCRdb fed the 5' RACE reads into MiXCR, producing one record per CDR3 protein. The sample yields approximately 580,000 distinct CDR3 sequences, 17% seen once. On this clonotype: Its target is unknown.

The CDR3 has 12 amino acids. Looked up from germline, CDR1 is MDHEN and CDR2 is SYDVKM. Losses at the gene ends were 11 bases for V and 5 bases for J; bases not matched to a gene: 8. General observations from the study: Reappearance after the booster was seen for most primary-vaccination clones, at more than 95% CD4 and 88% CD8. Weaker, the secondary response had a peak occurring faster, on day 5 versus 15.

The clonotype comes from a man aged 18 to 30 who received the YFV17D yellow fever vaccine. Here the sequenced sample was PBMCs, taken about 5 days after the first yellow fever vaccination. The rearrangement links TRBV28 to TRBJ2-5, with TRBD2 matching 7 bases. The CDR3 reads CAGGDSRETQYF. The CDR3 nucleotides are TGTGCCGGGGGGGACTCTAGGGAGACCCAGTACTTC.